Described below is a single TCR beta chain sequence and its context. The sample is drawn from a study of blood T cell repertoires in COVID-19. Only in-frame clones appear in the TCRdb table, and some are missing; sequencing was by immunoSEQ multiplex PCR. The top ten clones hold more than 6.5% of a sample with 50,000 to 70,000 clones, just under 90% of them seen once. Germline CDR1 and CDR2: KGHSH and LQKENI. This CDR3 spans 14 amino acids. With 2 bases removed from V and 2 bases from J, the gap between germline ends came to 9 bases. The chain links TRBV18 to TRBJ1-2; TRBD1 is a possible D gene (5 bases). This receptor was taken from a human donor with active COVID-19. The donor label of this sample is uncertain. The sequenced material came from peripheral blood. The CDR3 spells CASSPGAENYGYTF. The CDR3 DNA reads TGTGCCAGCTCACCAGGGGCCGAGAACTATGGCTACACCTTC.